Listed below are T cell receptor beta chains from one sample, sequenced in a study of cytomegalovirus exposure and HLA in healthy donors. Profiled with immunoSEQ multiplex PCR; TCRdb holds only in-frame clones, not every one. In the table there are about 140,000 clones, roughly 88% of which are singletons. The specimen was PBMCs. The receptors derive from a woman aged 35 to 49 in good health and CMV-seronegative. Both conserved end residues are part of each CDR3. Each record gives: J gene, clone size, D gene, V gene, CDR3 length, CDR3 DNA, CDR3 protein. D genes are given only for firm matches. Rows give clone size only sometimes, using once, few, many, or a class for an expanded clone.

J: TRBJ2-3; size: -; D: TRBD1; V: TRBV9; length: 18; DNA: TGTGCCAGCAGCGTCCGAAGTACGGACAGGGATTGGACAGATACGCAGTATTTT; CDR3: CASSVRSTDRDWTDTQYF
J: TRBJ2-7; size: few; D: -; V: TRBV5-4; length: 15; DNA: TGTGCCAGCAGCTTGGGGACTCTAGGTGGCTACGAGCAGTACTTC; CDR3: CASSLGTLGGYEQYF
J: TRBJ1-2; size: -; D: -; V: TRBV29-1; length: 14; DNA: TGCAGCGTTGGGCAGGGCGAAGCTAACTATGGCTACACCTTC; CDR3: CSVGQGEANYGYTF
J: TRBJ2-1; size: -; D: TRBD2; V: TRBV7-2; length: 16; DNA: TGTGCCAGCAGCACGCAGCGGGAGCAGGACCACAATGAGCAGTTCTTC; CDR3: CASSTQREQDHNEQFF
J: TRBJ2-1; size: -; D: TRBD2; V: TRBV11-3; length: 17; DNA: TGTGCCAGCAGCTTAGTTGTGAGGACTAGCTCCTACAATGAGCAGTTCTTC; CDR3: CASSLVVRTSSYNEQFF
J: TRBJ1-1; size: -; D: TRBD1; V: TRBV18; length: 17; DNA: TGTGCCAGCTGCCCCGGACAGGCATCCCGAACGAACACTGAAGCTTTCTTT; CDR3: CASCPGQASRTNTEAFF
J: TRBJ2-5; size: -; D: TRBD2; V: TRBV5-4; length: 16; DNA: TGTGCCAGCTCCACGGCTCAGGCTAGCGGCCAAGAGACCCAGTACTTC; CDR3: CASSTAQASGQETQYF
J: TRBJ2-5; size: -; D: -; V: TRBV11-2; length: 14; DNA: TGTGCCAGCAGCTTAAATCCGGGGGAAGAGACCCAGTACTTC; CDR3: CASSLNPGEETQYF
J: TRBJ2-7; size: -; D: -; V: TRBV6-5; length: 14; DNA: TGTGCCAGCAGTTCGGCGGCAGTCAGGAGGGAGCAGTACTTC; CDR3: CASSSAAVRREQYF
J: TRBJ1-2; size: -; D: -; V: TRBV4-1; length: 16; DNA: TGCGCCAGCAGCCAAGGCCGTCAGACAACAGTTTATGGCTACACCTTC; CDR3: CASSQGRQTTVYGYTF
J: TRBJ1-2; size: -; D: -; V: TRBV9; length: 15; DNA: TGTGCCAGCAGCCGAAACCAAAGACGGGACTATGGCTACACCTTC; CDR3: CASSRNQRRDYGYTF
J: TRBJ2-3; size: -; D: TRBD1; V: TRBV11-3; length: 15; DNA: TGTGCCAGCAGCTCTGGACAGGGGGCGGCGGATACGCAGTATTTT; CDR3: CASSSGQGAADTQYF
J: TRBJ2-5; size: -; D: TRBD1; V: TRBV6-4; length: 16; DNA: TGTGCCAGCAGTGACTCGCACAGGGGGTCTCGCAGGACCCAGTACTTC; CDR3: CASSDSHRGSRRTQYF
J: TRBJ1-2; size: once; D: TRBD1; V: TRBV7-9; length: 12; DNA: TGTTCCAGCAGCCGGGACAGGGGAGGCTACACCTTC; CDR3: CSSSRDRGGYTF
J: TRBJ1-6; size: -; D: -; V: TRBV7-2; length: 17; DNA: TGTGCCAGCAGCTTAGATGGGGGCGTCTCCTATAATTCACCCCTCCACTTT; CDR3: CASSLDGGVSYNSPLHF
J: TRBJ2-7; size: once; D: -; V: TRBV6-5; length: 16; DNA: TGTGCCAGCAGTTACAAGGGGCGGGGGCGGTTTGACGAGCAGTACTTC; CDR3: CASSYKGRGRFDEQYF
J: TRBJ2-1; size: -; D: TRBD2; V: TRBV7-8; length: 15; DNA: TGTGCCAGCAGCATGAAGCGGGGCGCCTACAATGAGCAGTTCTTC; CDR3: CASSMKRGAYNEQFF
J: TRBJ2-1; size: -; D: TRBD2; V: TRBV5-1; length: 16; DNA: TGCGCCAGCAGCCCCCAAGGGACTAGCGGATCGGATGAGCAGTTCTTC; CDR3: CASSPQGTSGSDEQFF
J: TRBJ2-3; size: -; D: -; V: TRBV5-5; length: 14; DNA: TGTGCCAGCAGCTGGGGGGACTCCCTTCCATCGCAGTATTTT; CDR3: CASSWGDSLPSQYF
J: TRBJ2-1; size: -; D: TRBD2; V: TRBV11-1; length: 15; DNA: TGTGCCAGCAGCTTTAGTCTAGCGGGAGGGAATGAGCAGTTCTTC; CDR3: CASSFSLAGGNEQFF
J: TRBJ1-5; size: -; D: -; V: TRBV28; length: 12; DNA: TGTGCCAGCAGTTTAGCCGGTCAGCCCCAGCATTTT; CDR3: CASSLAGQPQHF
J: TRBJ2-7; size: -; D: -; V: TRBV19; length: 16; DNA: TGTGCCAGTAGGAAACAGGACAGCCCCTTGGGTTACGAGCAGTACTTC; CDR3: CASRKQDSPLGYEQYF
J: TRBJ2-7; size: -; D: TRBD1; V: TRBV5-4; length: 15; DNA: TGTGCCAGCAGCCGCACAGGGGTAAGCTCCTACGAGCAGTACTTC; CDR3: CASSRTGVSSYEQYF
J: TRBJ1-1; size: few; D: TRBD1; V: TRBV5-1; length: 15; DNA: TGCGCCAGCAGCGACAAAAACAGGGGGAACACTGAAGCTTTCTTT; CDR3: CASSDKNRGNTEAFF
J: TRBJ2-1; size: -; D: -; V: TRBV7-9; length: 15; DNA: TGTGCCAGCAGCCTACCGGGGAGCTCCTACAATGAGCAGTTCTTC; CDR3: CASSLPGSSYNEQFF
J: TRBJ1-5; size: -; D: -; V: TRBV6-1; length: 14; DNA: TGTGCCAGCAGTGAAGTAGGAGGGGTCCAGCCCCAGCATTTT; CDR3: CASSEVGGVQPQHF
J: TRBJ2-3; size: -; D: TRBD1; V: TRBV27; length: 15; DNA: TGTGCCAGCAGTCGCAGACAGGGAGGCACAGATACGCAGTATTTT; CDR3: CASSRRQGGTDTQYF
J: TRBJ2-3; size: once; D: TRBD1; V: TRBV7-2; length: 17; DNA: TGTGCCAGCAGCTTAGGCTCGCGCAGGGGGCGTTCGGATACGCAGTATTTT; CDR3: CASSLGSRRGRSDTQYF
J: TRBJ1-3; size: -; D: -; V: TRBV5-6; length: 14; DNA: TGTGCCAGCAGCTTAAGGGGACTCCGAAACACCATATATTTT; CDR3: CASSLRGLRNTIYF
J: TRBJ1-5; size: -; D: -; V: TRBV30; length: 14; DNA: TGTGCCTGGAGTTTGATGACAGTCAATCAGCCCCAGCATTTT; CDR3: CAWSLMTVNQPQHF
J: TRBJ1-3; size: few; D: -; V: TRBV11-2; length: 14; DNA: TGTGCCAGCAGCTTAGACTCCTCCGGAAACACCATATATTTT; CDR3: CASSLDSSGNTIYF
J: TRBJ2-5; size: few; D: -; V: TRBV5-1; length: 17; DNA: TGCGCCAGCAGCTTGGGCCCCGCTCACAGGGCCGGAGAGACCCAGTACTTC; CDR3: CASSLGPAHRAGETQYF
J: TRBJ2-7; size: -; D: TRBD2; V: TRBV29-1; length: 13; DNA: TGCAGCTGCACGGGGGGAAAGGTCTACGAGCAGTACTTC; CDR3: CSCTGGKVYEQYF
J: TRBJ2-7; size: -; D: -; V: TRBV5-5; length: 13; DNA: TGTGCCAGCAGAACACAGGGATCCTACGAGCAGTACTTC; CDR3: CASRTQGSYEQYF
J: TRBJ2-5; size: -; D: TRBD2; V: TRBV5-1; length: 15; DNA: TGCGCCAGCAGCCCCGGACTAGCGGCCCCGGAGACCCAGTACTTC; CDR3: CASSPGLAAPETQYF
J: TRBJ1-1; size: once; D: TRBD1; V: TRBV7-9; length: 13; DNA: TGTTCCGGTAAGACAGGGGGGGACACTGAAGCTTTCTTT; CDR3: CSGKTGGDTEAFF
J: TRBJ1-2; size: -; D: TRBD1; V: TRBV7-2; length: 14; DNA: TGTGCCAGCAGCCTTAGACAGGGGGCGGGTGGCTACACCTTC; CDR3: CASSLRQGAGGYTF
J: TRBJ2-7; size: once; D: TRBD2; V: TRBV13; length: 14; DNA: TGTGCCAGCAGCTTTAGCGGGAGGGTAAACGAGCAGTACTTC; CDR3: CASSFSGRVNEQYF
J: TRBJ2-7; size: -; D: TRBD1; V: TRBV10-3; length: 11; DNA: TGTGCCGCACAGGGGGCCGACGAGCAGTACTTC; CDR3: CAAQGADEQYF
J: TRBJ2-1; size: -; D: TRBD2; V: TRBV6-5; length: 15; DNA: TGTGCCAGCAGTTACGGTTCTAGCGGGAGCAGTGAGCAGTTCTTC; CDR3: CASSYGSSGSSEQFF
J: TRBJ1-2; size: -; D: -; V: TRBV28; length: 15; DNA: TGTGCCAGCAGTTTCCCCGCGGGTCCCCACTATGGCTACACCTTC; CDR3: CASSFPAGPHYGYTF
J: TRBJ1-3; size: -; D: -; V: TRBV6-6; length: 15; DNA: TGTGCCAGCAGTTACACAGGGCGCTCTGGAAACACCATATATTTT; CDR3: CASSYTGRSGNTIYF
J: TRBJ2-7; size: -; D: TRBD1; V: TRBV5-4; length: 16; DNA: TGTGCCAGCAGCTTGGCGGGACAGGGCAGCTCCTACGAGCAGTACTTC; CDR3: CASSLAGQGSSYEQYF
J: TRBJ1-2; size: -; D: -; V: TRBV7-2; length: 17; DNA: TGTGCCAGCAGCTTGGTTGCAGGGGACGTTTCGGACTATGGCTACACCTTC; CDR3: CASSLVAGDVSDYGYTF
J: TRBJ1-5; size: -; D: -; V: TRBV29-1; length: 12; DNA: TGCAGCGTGGAGGGGAAGCGCCAGCCCCAGCATTTT; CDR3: CSVEGKRQPQHF
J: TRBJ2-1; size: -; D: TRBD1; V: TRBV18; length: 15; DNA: TGTGCCAGCTTAACCGGGACAGGGGATTACGATGAGCAGTTCTTC; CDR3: CASLTGTGDYDEQFF
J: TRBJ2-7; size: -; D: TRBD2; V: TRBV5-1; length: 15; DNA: TGCGCCAGCAGCGATGCGGGAGGTGCGTCCTACGAGCAGTACTTC; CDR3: CASSDAGGASYEQYF
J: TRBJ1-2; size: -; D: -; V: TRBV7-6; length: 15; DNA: TGTGCCAGCAGCTTAGGCAGATCCACCCGCTATGGCTACACCTTC; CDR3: CASSLGRSTRYGYTF
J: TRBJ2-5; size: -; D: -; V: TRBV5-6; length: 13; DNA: TGTGCCAGCAGCTTGGCGCAGGAAGAGACCCAGTACTTC; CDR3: CASSLAQEETQYF
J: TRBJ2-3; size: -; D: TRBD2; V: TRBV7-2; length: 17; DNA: TGTGCCAGCAGCCCCCTCGGACTAGCGGGAGGCGCAGATACGCAGTATTTT; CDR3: CASSPLGLAGGADTQYF
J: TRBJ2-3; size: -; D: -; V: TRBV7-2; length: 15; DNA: TGTGCCAGCAGCTTAGACGGAGGCCCCACAGATACGCAGTATTTT; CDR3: CASSLDGGPTDTQYF
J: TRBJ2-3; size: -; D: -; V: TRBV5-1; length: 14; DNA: TGCGCCAGCAGCATACAACAGGTCACAGATACGCAGTATTTT; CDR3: CASSIQQVTDTQYF
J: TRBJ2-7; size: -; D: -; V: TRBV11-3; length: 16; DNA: TGTGCCAGCAGCTCTGGGGGGGGACAGGTAATGTTGGAGCAGTACTTC; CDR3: CASSSGGGQVMLEQYF
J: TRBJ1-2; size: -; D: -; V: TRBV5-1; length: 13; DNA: TGCGCCAGCAGCTTGGGGTACAGGGATGGCTACACCTTC; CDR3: CASSLGYRDGYTF
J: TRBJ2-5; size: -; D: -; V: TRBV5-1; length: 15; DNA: TGCGCCAGCCAAGAGAACTCAGGGGCTACGCAGACCCAGTACTTC; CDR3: CASQENSGATQTQYF